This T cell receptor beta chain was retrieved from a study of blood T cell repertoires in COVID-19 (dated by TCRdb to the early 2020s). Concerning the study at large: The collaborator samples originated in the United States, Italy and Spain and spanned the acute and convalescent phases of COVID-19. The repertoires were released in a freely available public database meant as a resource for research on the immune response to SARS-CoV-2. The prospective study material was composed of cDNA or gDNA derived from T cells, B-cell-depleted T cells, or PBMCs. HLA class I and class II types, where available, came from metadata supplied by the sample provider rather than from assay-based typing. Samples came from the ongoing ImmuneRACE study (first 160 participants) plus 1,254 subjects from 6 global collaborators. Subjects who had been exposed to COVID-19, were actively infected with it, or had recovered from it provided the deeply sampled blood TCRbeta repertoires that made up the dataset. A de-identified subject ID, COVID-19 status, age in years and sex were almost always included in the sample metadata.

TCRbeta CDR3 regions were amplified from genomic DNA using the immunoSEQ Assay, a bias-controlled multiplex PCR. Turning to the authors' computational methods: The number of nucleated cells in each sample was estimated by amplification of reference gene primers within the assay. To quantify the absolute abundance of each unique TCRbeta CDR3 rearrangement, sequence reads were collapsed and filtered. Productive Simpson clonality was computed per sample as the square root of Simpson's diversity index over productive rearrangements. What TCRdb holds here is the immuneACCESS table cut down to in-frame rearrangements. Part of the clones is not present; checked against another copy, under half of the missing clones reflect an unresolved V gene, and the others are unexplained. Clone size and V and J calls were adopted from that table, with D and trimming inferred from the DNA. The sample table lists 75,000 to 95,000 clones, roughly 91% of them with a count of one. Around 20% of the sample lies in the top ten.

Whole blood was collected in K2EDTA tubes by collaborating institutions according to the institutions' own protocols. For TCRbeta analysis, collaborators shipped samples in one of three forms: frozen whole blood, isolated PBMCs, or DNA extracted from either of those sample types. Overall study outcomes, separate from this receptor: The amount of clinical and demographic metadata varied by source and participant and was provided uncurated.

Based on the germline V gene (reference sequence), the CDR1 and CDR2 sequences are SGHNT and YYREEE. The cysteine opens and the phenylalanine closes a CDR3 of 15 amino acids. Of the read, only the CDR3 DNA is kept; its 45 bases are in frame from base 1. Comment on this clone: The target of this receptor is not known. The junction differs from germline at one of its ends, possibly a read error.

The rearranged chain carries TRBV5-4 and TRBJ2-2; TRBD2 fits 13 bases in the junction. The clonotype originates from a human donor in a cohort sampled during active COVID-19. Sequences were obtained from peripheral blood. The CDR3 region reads CASSGTSGATRELFF. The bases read TGTGCCAGCAGCGGGACTAGCGGGGCCACCCGGGAGCTGTTTTTT.